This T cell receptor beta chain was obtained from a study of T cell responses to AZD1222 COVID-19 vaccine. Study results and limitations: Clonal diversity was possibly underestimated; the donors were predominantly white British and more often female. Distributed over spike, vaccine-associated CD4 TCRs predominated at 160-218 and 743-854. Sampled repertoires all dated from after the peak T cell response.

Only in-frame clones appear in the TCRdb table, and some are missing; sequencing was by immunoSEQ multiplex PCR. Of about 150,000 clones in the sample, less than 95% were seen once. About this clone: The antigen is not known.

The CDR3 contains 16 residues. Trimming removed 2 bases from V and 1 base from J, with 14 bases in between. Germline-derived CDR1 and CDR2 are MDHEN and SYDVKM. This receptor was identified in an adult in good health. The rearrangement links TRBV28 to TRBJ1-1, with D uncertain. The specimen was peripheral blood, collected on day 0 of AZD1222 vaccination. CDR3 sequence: CASSLPIGSGNTEAFF. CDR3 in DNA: TGTGCCAGCAGTTTACCGATCGGTTCGGGGAACACTGAAGCTTTCTTT.